A single sample is the source of the 2 T cell receptor beta chains below, sequenced in a study of blood T cell repertoires in COVID-19. The method was immunoSEQ multiplex PCR; TCRdb's version includes in-frame clones alone and lacks a portion of them. This table has some 260,000 clones, around 83% appearing once. Sample: peripheral blood. The source of these receptors is a man older than 75 with acute or convalescent COVID-19.

This clone was counted a single time. This chain connects TRBV6-1 to TRBJ1-1; D might be TRBD1 (5 bases). V dropped 3 bases and J dropped 4 bases, with 12 bases sitting between them. Germline V gives CDR1 MNHNS, CDR2 SASEGT. The CDR3 spans 14 residues. The CDR3 DNA sequence: TGTGCCAGCAGTGATCTACCAGGGCTCACTGAAGCTTTCTTT. Encoded protein: CASSDLPGLTEAFF.

The chain combines TRBV28 with TRBJ1-3; 7 nucleotides match TRBD1. V was clipped by 10 bases and J by 4 bases; unmatched bases: 22. Germline V gene data show CDR1 as MDHEN and CDR2 as SYDVKM. The length of the CDR3 is 18 residues. Written as DNA, the CDR3 is TGTGCCACCAAGGAAATAGTATTGAGGGGGCCTCGAGGAAACACCATATATTTT. As protein: CATKEIVLRGPRGNTIYF.